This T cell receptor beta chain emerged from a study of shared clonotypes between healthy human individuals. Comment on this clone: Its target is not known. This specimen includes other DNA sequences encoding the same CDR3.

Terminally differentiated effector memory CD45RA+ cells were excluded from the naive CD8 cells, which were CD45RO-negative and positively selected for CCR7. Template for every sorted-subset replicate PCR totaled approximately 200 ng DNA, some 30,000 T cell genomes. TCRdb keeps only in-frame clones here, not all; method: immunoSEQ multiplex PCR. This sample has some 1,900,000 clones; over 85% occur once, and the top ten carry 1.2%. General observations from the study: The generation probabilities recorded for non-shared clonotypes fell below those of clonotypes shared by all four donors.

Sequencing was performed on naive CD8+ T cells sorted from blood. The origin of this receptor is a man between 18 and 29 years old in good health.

CDR3 in amino acids: CATSRDGGSYEQYF. The CDR3 DNA sequence: TGTGCCACCAGCAGGGATGGGGGGTCTTACGAGCAGTACTTC. The chain joins TRBV15 to TRBJ2-7, with D possibly TRBD2 on 6 matching bases. The CDR3 sequence is 14 residues long. CDR1 and CDR2 (germline): LNHNV, YYDKDF (reference sequence). V lost 3 bases and J 4 bases, leaving 13 bases between the germline ends.